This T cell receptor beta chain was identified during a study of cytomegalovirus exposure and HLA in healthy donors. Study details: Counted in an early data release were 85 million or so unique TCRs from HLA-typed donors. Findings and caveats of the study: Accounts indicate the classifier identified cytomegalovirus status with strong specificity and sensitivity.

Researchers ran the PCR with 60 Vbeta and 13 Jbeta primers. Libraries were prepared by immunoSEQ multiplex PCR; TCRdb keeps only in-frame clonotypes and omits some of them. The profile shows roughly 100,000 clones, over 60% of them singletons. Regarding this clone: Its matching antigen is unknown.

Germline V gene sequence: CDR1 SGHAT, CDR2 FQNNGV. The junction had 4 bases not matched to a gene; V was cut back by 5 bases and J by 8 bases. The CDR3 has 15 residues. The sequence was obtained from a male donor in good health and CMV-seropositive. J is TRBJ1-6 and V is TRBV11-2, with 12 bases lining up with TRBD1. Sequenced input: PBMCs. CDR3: CASSPGTGGYSPLHF. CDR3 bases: TGTGCCAGCAGCCCGGGGACAGGGGGCTATTCACCCCTCCACTTT. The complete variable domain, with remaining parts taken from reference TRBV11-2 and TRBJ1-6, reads EAGVAQSPRYKIIEKRQSVAFWCNPISGHATLYWYQQILGQGPKLLIQFQNNGVVDDSQLPKDRFSAERLKGVDSTLKIQPAKLEDSAVYLCASSPGTGGYSPLHFGNGTRLTVT.